This entry concerns a single TCR beta chain. The table came from immunoSEQ multiplex PCR; TCRdb's copy has only in-frame clones and leaves some out. The table has more than 85,000 clones, over 80% seen once. The sample comes from a study of blood T cell repertoires in COVID-19. Study context: Donors in the United States, Italy and Spain gave samples during acute or convalescent COVID-19. T cells, B-cell-depleted T cells, or PBMCs supplied cDNA or gDNA.

CDR1 is LNHDA and CDR2 is SQIVND in the germline V gene (reference sequence). This CDR3 has 14 amino acids. The V end lost 11 bases, the J end lost 7 bases, and 20 bases lay between the germline ends. The origin of this receptor is a woman aged 55 to 70 with acute or convalescent COVID-19. This chain uses TRBV19 with TRBJ2-2; TRBD2 might be the D (6 bases). The sample consisted of peripheral blood. Written as DNA, the CDR3 is TGTGCCTCAATAGGGGCGGGACGCGTCGGGGAGCTGTTTTTT. It specifies CASIGAGRVGELFF. The full variable domain, with the rest looked up from reference TRBV19 and TRBJ2-2, is DGGITQSPKYLFRKEGQNVTLSCEQNLNHDAMYWYRQDPGQGLRLIYYSQIVNDFQKGDIAEGYSVSREKKESFPLTVTSAQKNPTAFYLCASIGAGRVGELFFGEGSRLTVL.